Listed below are T cell receptor beta chains from one sample, sequenced in a study of T cell changes during pregnancy in multiple sclerosis. Clones were read by immunoSEQ multiplex PCR, and TCRdb kept only the in-frame ones, dropping some. Found here are around 100,000 clones, approximately 90% of them singletons; the top ten hold 0.75% to 0.95%. The starting material was peripheral blood, obtained after pregnancy. Receptor source: a female donor with multiple sclerosis, enrolled in a pregnancy study. The CDR3 runs from the conserved cysteine through the conserved F or W. D genes are given only for firm matches. Clone size is stated in some rows and not others, as once, few, many or a class when expanded.

CDR3nt | CDR3aa | len | v_gene | abundance | j_gene | d_gene
TGCGCCAGCAGCCAAGCAAGACTAGCGGGGTTTAACACCGGGGAGCTGTTTTTT | CASSQARLAGFNTGELFF | 18 | TRBV4-3 | NA | TRBJ2-2 | TRBD2
TGTGCCAGCAGCTGGGTCGGAAGGGGGACCTTCTACGAGCAGTACTTC | CASSWVGRGTFYEQYF | 16 | TRBV7-2 | NA | TRBJ2-7 | NA
TGCGCCAGCAGCTTTGGACTAGCGGGATCCTACAATGAGCAGTTCTTC | CASSFGLAGSYNEQFF | 16 | TRBV5-1 | once | TRBJ2-1 | TRBD2
TGTGCCAGCAGATCTCCGGGACTAGCGGGTCAACAGTACTTC | CASRSPGLAGQQYF | 14 | TRBV27 | NA | TRBJ2-7 | TRBD2
TGCAGGCAGGGCACCGGGGAGCTGTTTTTT | CRQGTGELFF | 10 | TRBV20-1 | NA | TRBJ2-2 | NA
TGTGCCAGCAGTGAGAGGACTAGCCTATACAATGAGCAGTTCTTC | CASSERTSLYNEQFF | 15 | TRBV2 | few | TRBJ2-1 | TRBD2
TGTGCCAGCAGTCCCGGGACAGGGCTCACTGAAGCTTTCTTT | CASSPGTGLTEAFF | 14 | TRBV27 | NA | TRBJ1-1 | TRBD1
TGCGCCAGCAGACTAAGCCTGGGCACCGGGGAGCTGTTTTTT | CASRLSLGTGELFF | 14 | TRBV4-1 | NA | TRBJ2-2 | NA
TGTGCCAGCAGCTTAGGAAGGGGAAACACTGAAGCTTTCTTT | CASSLGRGNTEAFF | 14 | TRBV7-9 | NA | TRBJ1-1 | NA
TGTGCCAGCAGCCCAGGAGGACCAGAGACCCAGTACTTC | CASSPGGPETQYF | 13 | TRBV14 | NA | TRBJ2-5 | NA
TGTGCCAGCAGCCAAGATGCAGCGGGGGGGGGCTACGAGCAGTACTTC | CASSQDAAGGGYEQYF | 16 | TRBV4-2 | NA | TRBJ2-7 | TRBD2
TGTGCCAGCAGCTTGTTAAGGGGCGCTGGCTACACCTTC | CASSLLRGAGYTF | 13 | TRBV5-8 | NA | TRBJ1-2 | NA
TGTGCCAGCAGTCCATGGACAGGGTATTACGAGCAGTACTTC | CASSPWTGYYEQYF | 14 | TRBV27 | NA | TRBJ2-7 | TRBD1
TGTGCCAGCGGCCGGGATGATGAAAAACTGTTTTTT | CASGRDDEKLFF | 12 | TRBV2 | NA | TRBJ1-4 | NA
TGCGCCAGCAGTCCGGACAGTAAAAACATTCAGTACTTC | CASSPDSKNIQYF | 13 | TRBV10-1 | NA | TRBJ2-4 | NA
TGTGCCAGCAGCGCTAGAGGAAGCACAGATACGCAGTATTTT | CASSARGSTDTQYF | 14 | TRBV9 | NA | TRBJ2-3 | NA
TGTGCCAGCAGTCTTACCGAGGGCCTGTACTTC | CASSLTEGLYF | 11 | TRBV16 | NA | TRBJ2-7 | NA